This T cell receptor beta chain was captured in a study of blood T cell repertoires in COVID-19. Study-level background: Whether acute or convalescent, the COVID-19 samples came from the United States, Italy and Spain.

Germline V gives CDR1 SQVTM, CDR2 ANQGSEA. Germline trimming cut 7 bases from V and 8 bases from J; bases unmatched to any gene: 6. This CDR3 has 12 amino acids. Per the authors' pipeline: Reference gene primer amplification gave estimated nucleated cell counts. Using immunoSEQ multiplex PCR, the repertoire was profiled, and TCRdb retains in-frame clones only, with some absent. V, J and clone size reflect that table, while D and trimming were determined from the DNA. The sample yields some 250,000 clones, about 89% seen once. The receptor was derived from a human donor in a cohort exposed to, infected with or recovered from COVID-19 (not recorded which). The donor label of this sample is uncertain. Sequencing was done on a sample of PBMCs or T cells enriched from blood (not recorded which). The rearrangement uses TRBV29-1 and TRBJ1-4; the match to TRBD1 covers 8 bases. The CDR3 here is CSATGEQEKLFF. Written as DNA, the CDR3 is TGCAGCGCGACAGGGGAACAAGAAAAACTGTTTTTT.